The following is a T cell receptor beta chain sequence with its context. This CDR3 contains 15 residues. CDR1 SGHDT and CDR2 YYEEEE come from the germline V gene. The V end lost 0 bases, the J end lost 9 bases, and 13 bases lay between the germline ends. TCRdb's table, derived via immunoSEQ multiplex PCR, lists solely in-frame clones and lacks some. This table has about 140,000 clones, approximately 86% appearing once. This sample stems from a study of control samples from healthy donors and cancer patients. The sample comprised blood. This TCR came from a woman aged 25 to 45 in good health. This chain links TRBV5-6 with TRBJ1-6, with D maybe TRBD1 (6 bases). Here the CDR3 reads CASSLGMEGGSPLHF. The CDR3 region has the DNA TGTGCCAGCAGCTTGGGTATGGAGGGGGGTTCACCCCTCCACTTT.